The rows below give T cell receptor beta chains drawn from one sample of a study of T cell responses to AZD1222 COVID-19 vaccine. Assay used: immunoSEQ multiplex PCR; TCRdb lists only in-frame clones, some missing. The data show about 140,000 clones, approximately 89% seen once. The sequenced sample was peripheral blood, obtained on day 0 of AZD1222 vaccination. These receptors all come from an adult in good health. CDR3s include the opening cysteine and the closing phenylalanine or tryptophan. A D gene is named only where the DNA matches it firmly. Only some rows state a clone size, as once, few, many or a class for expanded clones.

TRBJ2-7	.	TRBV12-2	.	TGTGCAAGTCACGAGCAGTACTTC	CASHEQYF
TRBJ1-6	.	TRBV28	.	TGTGCCAGCAAATTTTTGAGCTCACCCCTCCACTTT	CASKFLSSPLHF
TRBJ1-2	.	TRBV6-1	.	TGTGCCAGCAGTGAAGCGGTGGGGGGAAGCTATGGCTACACCTTC	CASSEAVGGSYGYTF
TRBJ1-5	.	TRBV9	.	TGTGCCAGCAGCGGGGGGGGCAATCAGCCCCAGCATTTT	CASSGGGNQPQHF
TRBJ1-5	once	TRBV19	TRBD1	TGTGCCAGTAGCCCTTTGACAGGGGTTCAGCCCCAGCATTTT	CASSPLTGVQPQHF
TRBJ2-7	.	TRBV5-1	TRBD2	TGCGCCAGCAGCTGGACTAGCGGACCCTACTACGAGCAGTACTTC	CASSWTSGPYYEQYF
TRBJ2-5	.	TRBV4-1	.	TGCGCCAGCAGCTCCCTTAACAGGGAAGAGACCCAGTACTTC	CASSSLNREETQYF
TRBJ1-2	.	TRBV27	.	TGTGCCAGCAGTTTATCCCCCCCAGGGACCTATGGCTACACCTTC	CASSLSPPGTYGYTF
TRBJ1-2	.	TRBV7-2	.	TGTGCCAGCAGCTTCCCGACAGCTTTGGGATCAATCTATGGCTACACCTTC	CASSFPTALGSIYGYTF
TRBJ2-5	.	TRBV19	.	TGTGCCAGTAGAAAAGGGGAGACCCAGTACTTC	CASRKGETQYF
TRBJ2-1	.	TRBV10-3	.	TGTGCCATCAGTGTAGGGCCTAAACTCTACAATGAGCAGTTCTTC	CAISVGPKLYNEQFF